The 23 T cell receptor beta chains below all came from one sample that was sequenced in a study of T cell repertoires in cytomegalovirus infection. TCRdb redid the calling of the reads with MiXCR, one entry per CDR3 protein. The sample has hundreds of thousands of distinct CDR3 sequences, approximately 24% seen once; the top ten hold 8%. Sequences were obtained from CD8+ T cells from PBMCs. The receptors shown here come from a human donor in good health (CMV status not recorded). Some clones in this sample may be carry-over from other donors' samples.

This clonotype was recorded a few times. The CDR3: CADLGGGSGANVLTF. The DNA for the CDR3 is TGTGCCGACCTTGGTGGGGGCTCTGGGGCCAACGTCCTGACTTTC. The chain has TRBV7-9 and TRBJ2-6; D is tentatively TRBD1 or TRBD2 (5 bases each). Trimming took 11 bases from V and 0 from J, leaving 14 bases between them. The CDR3 spans 15 residues. Germline CDR1 reads SEHNR; CDR2 reads FQNEAQ (reference sequence).

This clonotype was observed many times. V and J are TRBV7-9 and TRBJ2-7; D possibly corresponds to TRBD1 (6 bases). Looked up from germline, CDR1 is SEHNR and CDR2 is FQNEAQ (reference sequence). V shed 4 bases and J shed 0 bases, with 13 bases lying between them. This CDR3 region has 15 residues. This CDR3 is CASSSGHRSSYEQYF. The CDR3 DNA follows: TGTGCCAGCAGCTCGGGACACCGGAGCTCCTACGAGCAGTACTTC.

This clonotype has ten or more counts. The chain uses TRBV7-9 and TRBJ2-1; TRBD2 agrees at 10 bases. The CDR3 contains 15 residues. Trimming took 5 bases from V and 5 from J; bases not matched to a gene: 6. The germline V gene has CDR1 SEHNR and CDR2 FQNEAQ (reference sequence). CDR3 protein: CASSPPGLANNEQFF. CDR3 DNA: TGTGCCAGCAGCCCACCGGGACTAGCGAACAATGAGCAGTTCTTC.

There are a few counts of this clonotype. Germline is not matched at one junction end, which may reflect a read error. The rearrangement joins TRBV7-9 to TRBJ1-4; D call uncertain. Germline CDR1 and CDR2: SEHNR and FQNEAQ (reference sequence). The CDR3 extends over 15 amino acids. The CDR3 region has the DNA TGTGCCATCAGCGGAGGCCGGCGGGTTAATGAAAAACTGTTTTTT. As protein: CAISGGRRVNEKLFF.

As for this clonotype: An end of the junction differs from the germline gene, which may be a read error. This chain joins TRBV2 and TRBJ2-3; tentatively, D is TRBD2 (6 bases). The length of the CDR3 is 14 residues. Germline V CDR1 and CDR2: SNHLY, FYNNEI. The CDR3 bases are TGTGCCATGCCCGGGACTGGATCCACATATACGCAGTATTTT. Its translation: CAMPGTGSTYTQYF.

CDR3 protein: CASSTDRGKAEAFF. For the CDR3, the DNA is TGTGCCAGCAGTACCGACAGGGGGAAGGCTGAAGCTTTCTTT. This chain links TRBV28 with TRBJ1-1; 9 bases are a match to TRBD1. The CDR3 is 14 residues long. Germline V gene sequence: CDR1 MDHEN, CDR2 SYDVKM. The V segment lost 5 bases and the J segment 6 bases; nucleotides outside the gene matches: 7.

This clonotype was observed once. The chain recombines TRBV6-6 with TRBJ2-2; 9 bases match TRBD2. Trimming at V came to 0 bases and at J to 7 bases, leaving 3 bases not matched to a gene. The CDR3 consists of 15 residues. Germline CDR1 MNHNY, CDR2 SVGAGI (reference sequence). The CDR3 DNA reads TGTGCCAGCAGTTACTCCAGCGGGAGGAACGGGGAGCTGTTTTTT. Its protein product is CASSYSSGRNGELFF.

This sequence joins TRBV12-3 or TRBV12-4 and TRBJ2-1, with TRBD2 identical over 9 bases. This CDR3 spans 14 amino acids. V was pared by 5 bases and J by 8 bases, with 7 bases of the junction left unmatched. CDR3 protein: CASSPRSGGHEQFF. CDR3 DNA: TGTGCCAGCAGTCCCCGTAGCGGGGGCCATGAGCAGTTCTTC.

This chain uses TRBV7-6 with TRBJ1-2; D is possibly TRBD1 (5 bases). Deletions cut 8 bases from V and 6 bases from J, with 16 bases between. There are 13 residues in the CDR3. Germline loops: CDR1 SGHVS, CDR2 FNYEAQ. The CDR3 loop reads CASWDGAPHGYTF. The CDR3 nucleotides are TGTGCCAGCTGGGACGGGGCTCCACATGGCTACACCTTC.

This clonotype has just a few counts. This chain joins TRBV20-1 and TRBJ1-1; D is unclear. The length of the CDR3 is 15 residues. Per germline, CDR1 DFQATT and CDR2 SNEGSKA (reference sequence). The ends were cut back, 0 bases at V and 3 bases at J, with 14 bases in the middle. The CDR3 coding sequence is TGCAGTGCTAGAGATCGTGGGTATATTGACACTGAAGCTTTCTTT. This translates into CSARDRGYIDTEAFF.

This chain uses TRBV27 with TRBJ1-1; D not resolved. Germline V gene data show CDR1 as MNHEY and CDR2 as SMNVEV (reference sequence). V was shortened by 6 bases and J by 7 bases, with 15 bases between the two germline ends. The CDR3 is made up of 13 amino acids. The DNA for the CDR3 is TGTGCCAGCAGACATGGTGGGTTAGGTGAAGCTTTCTTT. Protein sequence: CASRHGGLGEAFF.

There are a few counts of this clonotype. The rearrangement links TRBV6-1 to TRBJ2-7, with D unresolved. This CDR3 region has 11 residues. The V and J ends lost 8 bases and 0 bases respectively, with 5 bases between them. Germline CDR1 is MNHNS and CDR2 is SASEGT. The CDR3 DNA reads TGTGCCAGCTGGATCTCCTACGAGCAGTACTTC. As protein: CASWISYEQYF.

The gene calls are TRBV19 and TRBJ2-3; D unresolved. The length of the CDR3 is 13 residues. Looked up from germline, CDR1 is LNHDA and CDR2 is SQIVND (reference sequence). V was cut by 3 bases and J by 1 base, with 5 bases left in between. The CDR3 region has the DNA TGTGCCAGTAGTATGATAGGCACAGATACGCAGTATTTT. Encoded protein: CASSMIGTDTQYF.

Many counts were recorded for this clonotype. The J gene is TRBJ1-3, the V gene TRBV7-2; D gene ambiguous. The CDR3 is 13 amino acids. Germline V gives CDR1 SGHTA, CDR2 FQGNSA. The V gene lost 2 bases and the J gene lost 0 bases, with 2 bases spanning the gap. The CDR3 DNA reads as TGTGCCAGCAGCTTATTCTCTGGAAACACCATATATTTT. Translated: CASSLFSGNTIYF.

Comments on this clonotype: The junction does not match germline at one end; this may be a read error. The rearrangement joins TRBV6-5 to TRBJ2-1; unclear D gene. This CDR3 is 14 amino acids long. The germline V gene has CDR1 MNHEY and CDR2 SVGAGI. CDR3 loop: CASSYSNPMNVQFF. CDR3 nucleotide sequence: TGTGCCAGCAGTTACTCGAACCCTATGAATGTGCAGTTCTTC.

The CDR3 DNA follows: TGTGCCAGCAGCCCCCAGAGGCAGCAAAAATACAATGAGCAGTTCTTC. Translating it yields CASSPQRQQKYNEQFF. The V gene is TRBV13, the J gene TRBJ2-1, with no clear D. CDR3 length: 16 amino acids. CDR1 is PRHDT and CDR2 is FYEKMQ in the germline V gene (reference sequence). Trimming removed 5 bases at V and 4 bases at J, with 18 bases between.

The chain combines TRBV29-1 with TRBJ2-5; 9 nucleotides match TRBD2. The CDR3 loop spans 14 amino acids. The germline CDR1 and CDR2 sequences are SQVTM and ANQGSEA. V lost 6 bases, J lost 2 bases, and 7 bases stayed unmatched. The CDR3 region has the DNA TGCAGCGTGTTAGCGGGGGATGGGCAAGAGACCCAGTACTTC. Encoded protein: CSVLAGDGQETQYF.

This clonotype was found a few times. The chain links TRBV7-9 to TRBJ2-5; 9 bases fit TRBD2. V was pared by 4 bases and J by 3 bases, with 3 bases of the junction left unmatched. CDR1 is SEHNR and CDR2 is FQNEAQ in the germline V gene (reference sequence). CDR3 length: 14 residues. The CDR3 protein is CASSSSSGEETQYF. Here the CDR3 DNA reads TGTGCCAGCAGCTCCTCTAGCGGGGAAGAGACCCAGTACTTC.

This clonotype showed up many times. The CDR3 DNA reads as TGTGCCAGCAGCTCGCGCACCGGGGAGCTGTTTTTT. Protein: CASSSRTGELFF. The V and J genes are TRBV7-9 and TRBJ2-2; D is ambiguous. Between the trimmed V and J ends, which lost 4 bases and 4 bases, there was a span of 4 bases. The CDR3 runs to 12 residues. Germline V gene sequence: CDR1 SEHNR, CDR2 FQNEAQ (reference sequence). Drawing the rest from reference TRBV7-9 and TRBJ2-2, the complete variable domain is DTGVSQNPRHKITKRGQNVTFRCDPISEHNRLYWYRQTLGQGPEFLTYFQNEAQLEKSRLLSDRFSAERPKGSFSTLEIQRTEQGDSAMYLCASSSRTGELFFGEGSRLTVL.

This clonotype was detected only a few times. The chain carries TRBV28 and TRBJ2-1; 9 bases match TRBD1. J gave up 7 bases and V 1 base, and 5 bases lay outside the gene matches. CDR3 length: 15 residues. Germline lookup yields CDR1 MDHEN and CDR2 SYDVKM. CDR3: CASSLFGTGSNEQFF. Here the CDR3 DNA reads TGTGCCAGCAGTTTATTCGGGACAGGGTCGAATGAGCAGTTCTTC.

This chain links TRBV28 with TRBJ1-1, with D possibly matching TRBD1 (5 bases). Germline CDR1 and CDR2: MDHEN and SYDVKM. V lost 7 bases, J lost 3 bases, and 18 bases lay in between. The CDR3 covers 15 residues. Here the CDR3 DNA reads TGTGCCAGCACTCCCAGTAGGGGAAAGGACACTGAAGCTTTCTTT. The encoded protein is CASTPSRGKDTEAFF.

This clonotype was counted ten times or more. The chain carries TRBV7-9 and TRBJ2-1; 8 positions agree with TRBD2. The CDR3 covers 17 residues. The ends lost 4 bases at V and 6 bases at J; junction bases unmatched: 14. Germline V lookup: CDR1 SEHNR, CDR2 FQNEAQ (reference sequence). CDR3 sequence: CASSSGEAGVSRNEQFF. DNA of the CDR3: TGTGCCAGCAGCTCCGGGGAAGCGGGGGTTTCCCGCAATGAGCAGTTCTTC.

This clonotype was observed a few times. The chain has TRBV13 and TRBJ2-3; the D gene could be TRBD1 or TRBD2 (5 bases each). Germline V gene sequence: CDR1 PRHDT, CDR2 FYEKMQ (reference sequence). V dropped 5 bases and J dropped 2 bases, with 20 bases sitting between them. CDR3 length: 17 residues. The CDR3 DNA is TGTGCCAGCAGCCCCACCGGGACGGCCGGATTCACAGATACGCAGTATTTT. As protein: CASSPTGTAGFTDTQYF.